Listed here are 25 T cell receptor beta chains from one sample, sequenced in a study of cytomegalovirus exposure and HLA in healthy donors. Vbeta (60) and Jbeta (13) primers were used in the PCR. Sequencing used immunoSEQ multiplex PCR; TCRdb keeps in-frame clones, though not all of them. The sample shows about 68,000 clones, approximately 78% of them seen only once. Sequencing was done on a sample of PBMCs. The receptors originated from a human donor in good health.

The chain employs TRBV27 and TRBJ2-3, with TRBD2 matching 8 bases. V dropped 2 bases and J dropped 0; count of bases not matched to a gene: 10. The length of the CDR3 is 18 residues. The germline V gene encodes CDR1 MNHEY and CDR2 SMNVEV (reference sequence). The CDR3 DNA reads as TGTGCCAGCAGTTTAGATCGGGGGGGGGTCGTAAGCACAGATACGCAGTATTTT. Its protein is CASSLDRGGVVSTDTQYF.

The chain carries TRBV5-1 and TRBJ1-2; 8 positions agree with TRBD1. The CDR3 is 13 residues long. Losses at the gene ends were 0 bases for V and 8 bases for J; bases not matched to a gene: 3. Germline CDR1 and CDR2: SGHRS and YFSETQ. CDR3 nucleotides: TGCGCCAGCAGCTTGGAACAGGGGGGCGGCTACACCTTC. Protein: CASSLEQGGGYTF.

Notes on this clone: Distinct nucleotide sequences in the sample also encode this CDR3. This sequence joins TRBV5-1 and TRBJ2-5; 10 positions agree with TRBD1. V dropped 3 bases and J dropped 4; count of bases not matched to a gene: 3. The germline V gene has CDR1 SGHRS and CDR2 YFSETQ. CDR3 length: 14 amino acids. The CDR3 DNA follows: TGCGCCAGCAGCTCAGGGACAGGGGCAGAGACCCAGTACTTC. It encodes CASSSGTGAETQYF.

CDR3 region: CASSQPAAGDGYTF. Here the CDR3 DNA reads TGTGCCAGCAGTCAGCCCGCGGCAGGGGATGGCTACACCTTC. The chain carries TRBV6-6 and TRBJ1-2, with D possibly TRBD1 on 6 matching bases. This CDR3 comprises 14 residues. Germline V lookup: CDR1 MNHNY, CDR2 SVGAGI (reference sequence). Trimming cost V 5 bases and J 6 bases, with 16 bases left between them.

This chain joins TRBV2 and TRBJ1-2, with TRBD1 matching over 8 bases. The CDR3 is 13 residues long. The V and J ends lost 5 bases and 2 bases, in that order; junction bases with no gene match: 1. The germline V gene has CDR1 SNHLY and CDR2 FYNNEI. CDR3: CASSNRGNYGYTF. CDR3 coding DNA: TGTGCCAGCAGTAACAGGGGGAACTATGGCTACACCTTC.

The CDR3 region has the DNA TGTGCCAGCAGCTTAATCAGGATTTCCTACAATGAGCAGTTCTTC. This sequence encodes CASSLIRISYNEQFF. This chain links TRBV7-9 with TRBJ2-1; D is unresolved. The CDR3 covers 15 residues. Germline V CDR1 and CDR2: SEHNR, FQNEAQ (reference sequence). V was clipped by 2 bases and J by 1 base, with 9 bases between them.

This chain links TRBV5-1 with TRBJ1-2; D remains unclear. The CDR3 loop spans 14 amino acids. Germline assignment: CDR1 SGHRS and CDR2 YFSETQ. Deletions cut 4 bases from V and 4 bases from J, with 14 bases between. The CDR3 DNA reads TGCGCCAGCAGCCCCACGGCTTCGGGCTATGGCTACACCTTC. It encodes CASSPTASGYGYTF. The entire variable domain, with the rest obtained from reference TRBV5-1 and TRBJ1-2, is as follows: KAGVTQTPRYLIKTRGQQVTLSCSPISGHRSVSWYQQTPGQGLQFLFEYFSETQRNKGNFPGRFSGRQFSNSRSEMNVSTLELGDSALYLCASSPTASGYGYTFGSGTRLTVV.

The chain uses TRBV4-2 and TRBJ2-7, with a weak D call TRBD2 (5 bases). Between the trimmed V and J ends, which lost 4 bases and 4 bases, there was a span of 5 bases. From germline, CDR1 is LGHNA and CDR2 YNFKEQ. The CDR3 is 11 amino acids. The CDR3 DNA is TGTGCCAGCAGCCCGGGGTACGAGCAGTACTTC. This codes for CASSPGYEQYF.

Only one count was recorded for this clone. The V and J genes are TRBV2 and TRBJ1-4; weak D call: TRBD1 (5 bases). The length of the CDR3 is 15 residues. The V and J ends lost 6 bases and 3 bases respectively, with 14 bases between them. Germline CDR1 reads SNHLY; CDR2 reads FYNNEI. The CDR3, as DNA: TGTGCCAGCAGGGCCTTTGACAGTCCTAATGAAAAACTGTTTTTT. Translation gives CASRAFDSPNEKLFF.

The chain couples TRBV21-1 to TRBJ2-5; the D segment call TRBD2 is taken from the table without a DNA check. The J call is doubtful: the DNA matches TRBJ2-7 better. TRBV21-1 is termed a pseudogene. The CDR3 spans 15 residues. The CDR3: CASSKDERVAYEQYF. In DNA form, the CDR3 reads TGTGCCAGCAGCAAAGATGAGAGGGTAGCCTACGAGCAGTACTTC.

This rearrangement joins TRBV4-1 to TRBJ2-5; TRBD2 is a possible D gene (7 bases). V gave up 4 bases and J gave up 7 bases, with 22 bases separating them. The CDR3 is 16 residues long. The germline gives CDR1 MGHRA, CDR2 YSYEKL. The CDR3, as DNA: TGCGCCAGCAGCCCCCTCGGTGCGGGGGCTGGGGGGACCCAGTACTTC. Encoded protein: CASSPLGAGAGGTQYF.

The chain recombines TRBV12-5 with TRBJ1-2; D is undetermined. Germline CDR1 and CDR2: LGHNT and FRNRAP. The length of the CDR3 is 12 residues. Trimming cost V 1 base and J 6 bases, with 6 bases left between them. The CDR3 reads CASGLGQDGYTF. For the CDR3, the DNA is TGTGCTAGTGGTTTGGGGCAGGATGGCTACACCTTC.

This clone was found a few times. The chain employs TRBV11-3 and TRBJ1-1; D is uncertain. The V end was cut by 4 bases, the J end by 5 bases, with 11 bases between. CDR1 and CDR2 from the germline V gene are SGHNT and YENEEA. The CDR3 is made up of 13 amino acids. The DNA for the CDR3 is TGTGCCAGCAGCTCCGAGGGAGGTACTGAAGCTTTCTTT. As protein: CASSSEGGTEAFF.

The J gene is TRBJ1-5, the V gene TRBV2; D is perhaps TRBD1 (5 bases). This CDR3 has 14 amino acids. Germline CDR1 reads SNHLY; CDR2 reads FYNNEI. V lost 6 bases to trimming and J lost 0 bases, with 9 bases between them. The chain's CDR3 is CASSRQYSNQPQHF. The CDR3 DNA reads TGTGCCAGCAGCCGACAGTATAGCAATCAGCCCCAGCATTTT.

In the case of this clone: The junction differs from germline at one of its ends, possibly a read error. The chain is built from TRBV5-1 and TRBJ1-6; D is perhaps TRBD1 (6 bases). Germline values: CDR1 SGHRS, CDR2 YFSETQ. The CDR3 is made up of 16 amino acids. The CDR3 reads CASSLDGGGGRSPLHF. The CDR3 DNA reads TGCGCCAGCAGCTTGGATGGGGGCGGAGGTCGGTCACCCCTTCACTTT.

This clone was observed a single time. This chain's CDR3 is CSVGRTDNEQFF. CDR3 bases: TGCAGCGTTGGGCGGACTGACAATGAGCAGTTCTTC. The genes are TRBV29-1 and TRBJ2-1; tentative D call: TRBD2 (5 bases). V was pared by 4 bases and J by 5 bases, with 9 bases between. The germline V gene has CDR1 SQVTM and CDR2 ANQGSEA. This CDR3 is 12 amino acids long.

The V call is TRBV6-5, the J call TRBJ2-7, with 7 bases that match TRBD1. V dropped 8 bases and J dropped 3; count of bases not matched to a gene: 10. Per the germline V gene, CDR1 is MNHEY and CDR2 is SVGAGI. This CDR3 has 14 amino acids. The CDR3 DNA reads TGTGCCAGCGGGGGCTCGGGACAGAACTACGAGCAGTACTTC. This sequence encodes CASGGSGQNYEQYF.

This clone was seen only once. The genes are TRBV10-3 and TRBJ2-2; TRBD2 agrees at 15 bases. After removal of 6 bases from V and 0 bases from J, the junction contained 5 bases not matched to a gene. The CDR3 is 18 residues long. CDR1 is ENHRY and CDR2 is SYGVKD in the germline V gene. The DNA of the CDR3 is TGTGCCATCAGCCCGGGACTAGCGGGGGGACCGAACACCGGGGAGCTGTTTTTT. This encodes CAISPGLAGGPNTGELFF.

The V and J genes are TRBV18 and TRBJ2-5; maybe TRBD1 (6 bases). Near its end, the DNA agrees better with TRBJ2-7, so the J call may be wrong. This CDR3 is 16 amino acids long. The germline gives CDR1 KGHSH, CDR2 LQKENI. For the CDR3, the DNA is TGTGCCAGCTCACCAACCGGGCAGGGGTACCCCTACGAGCAGTACTTC. Translated: CASSPTGQGYPYEQYF.

This clone was observed a handful of times. The rearrangement links TRBV6-6 to TRBJ1-1, with a possible D match to TRBD1 (6 bases). The CDR3 covers 13 residues. Germline-derived CDR1 and CDR2 are MNHNY and SVGAGI (reference sequence). Trimming pared 10 bases from V and 6 bases from J, leaving 18 bases between. CDR3 coding DNA: TGTGCCACTACGGACAGAACGAATTCTGAAGCTTTCTTT. Its translation is CATTDRTNSEAFF.

The V gene is TRBV6-5, the J gene TRBJ1-2; the D gene is possibly TRBD1 (5 bases). Germline V CDR1 and CDR2: MNHEY, SVGAGI. Trimming left V 0 bases short and J 8 bases short, with 10 bases between. The CDR3 runs 13 residues. Here the CDR3 DNA reads TGTGCCAGCAGTTACTCCCGGACATTGGGCTACACCTTC. It translates to CASSYSRTLGYTF.

The chain is built from TRBV19 and TRBJ2-1; 8 positions agree with TRBD2. The ends lost 4 bases at V and 3 bases at J; junction bases unmatched: 5. Germline V lookup: CDR1 LNHDA, CDR2 SQIVND (reference sequence). The CDR3 is 15 amino acids. The CDR3 reads CASSTQSGGYNEQFF. Here the CDR3 DNA reads TGTGCCAGTAGTACTCAAAGCGGGGGCTACAATGAGCAGTTCTTC.

The V call is TRBV5-4, the J call TRBJ2-3, with TRBD1 matching 7 bases. CDR1 SGHNT and CDR2 YYREEE come from the germline V gene (reference sequence). This CDR3 is built from 14 residues. The V segment lost 4 bases and the J segment 4 bases; nucleotides outside the gene matches: 6. The CDR3 nucleotides are TGTGCCAGCAGCGCAGAGACAGGGTCAGATACGCAGTATTTT. Protein product: CASSAETGSDTQYF.

A single count supports this clone. The chain is built from TRBV27 and TRBJ2-2, with D tentatively TRBD1 (5 bases). Germline CDR1 is MNHEY and CDR2 is SMNVEV (reference sequence). The CDR3 extends over 15 amino acids. V lost 1 base to trimming and J lost 4 bases, with 10 bases between them. The CDR3 DNA follows: TGTGCCAGCAGTTTATACAGGCGTGGCACCGGGGAGCTGTTTTTT. Its protein is CASSLYRRGTGELFF.

J is TRBJ1-2 and V is TRBV25-1, with D tentatively TRBD1 (6 bases). CDR3 length equals 16 residues. Germline V lookup: CDR1 MGHDK, CDR2 SYGVNS. V was cut by 8 bases and J by 0 bases, with 19 bases left in between. This chain's CDR3 is CASQAGETPANYGYTF. As DNA, the CDR3 is TGTGCCAGCCAGGCAGGGGAGACCCCAGCTAACTATGGCTACACCTTC.